Listed below are T cell receptor beta chains from one sample, sequenced in a study of shared clonotypes between healthy human individuals. Generated by immunoSEQ multiplex PCR, the TCRdb table keeps only in-frame clones and is missing some. Of approximately 530,000 clones in the sample, roughly 95% were seen once. Input material: naive CD4+ T cells sorted from blood. The receptors were gathered from a young woman in good health. Each CDR3 is given with its conserved first and last residue. A D gene is named only where the DNA matches it firmly. Clone size appears in some rows only: once, few, many, or a class for an expanded clone.

CDR3nt	CDR3aa	d_gene	v_gene	j_gene	abundance
TGTGCCAGCAGTCGGACAGGGGGCGGCTATGGCTACACCTTC	CASSRTGGGYGYTF	TRBD1	TRBV6-5	TRBJ1-2	-
TGTGCCAGCAGGGGGGGGCTGACAGGCGACGAGCAGTACTTC	CASRGGLTGDEQYF	-	TRBV6-1	TRBJ2-7	-
TGTGCCAGCAGCTTGATTTCAAAAAGACCCGGGGCTCGATCGGCTGAAGCTTTCTTT	CASSLISKRPGARSAEAFF	-	TRBV5-6	TRBJ1-1	-
TGTGCCAGCAGCCCCGGCTACTCCTACAATGAGCAGTTCTTC	CASSPGYSYNEQFF	-	TRBV28	TRBJ2-1	-
TGTGCCAGCAGCTTAGTACTAGCGGGAGCAGAGACCCAGTACTTC	CASSLVLAGAETQYF	TRBD2	TRBV11-2	TRBJ2-5	once
TGTGCCAGCAGCGAAGGACAGGGAGGTAACTATGGCTACACCTTC	CASSEGQGGNYGYTF	TRBD1	TRBV6-1	TRBJ1-2	-
TGCGCCAGCAGCTTGCGACTGACGAACACCGGGGAGCTGTTTTTT	CASSLRLTNTGELFF	-	TRBV5-1	TRBJ2-2	-
TGTGCCAGCAGTTCCCCCGGGACATCGGCCTATGAAAAACTGTTTTTT	CASSSPGTSAYEKLFF	-	TRBV28	TRBJ1-4	-
TGTGCCAGCAGTCTTACCTTGGGACAGGGGCTGAACACCATATATTTT	CASSLTLGQGLNTIYF	TRBD1	TRBV28	TRBJ1-3	-
TGTGCCAGCAGTTTATTTCCAGGGAGGGAGTACGAGCAGTACTTC	CASSLFPGREYEQYF	TRBD2	TRBV27	TRBJ2-7	-
TGTGCCAGTAGTACCGGGACAAATAGCAATCAGCCCCAGCATTTT	CASSTGTNSNQPQHF	-	TRBV19	TRBJ1-5	-
TGTGCCAGCAGACTAGCGGGGACGAACACCGGGGAGCTGTTTTTT	CASRLAGTNTGELFF	TRBD2	TRBV14	TRBJ2-2	-
TGTGCCAGCAGCTTAGTTGTGTCTAGCGGTGAAAACAATGAGCAGTTCTTC	CASSLVVSSGENNEQFF	TRBD2	TRBV7-9	TRBJ2-1	once
TGTGCCAGCATCGGGGACAAGAACACCGGGGAGCTGTTTTTT	CASIGDKNTGELFF	-	TRBV5-4	TRBJ2-2	-
TGCGCCAGCAGTCAATACTGTCCAGCGCCACCGCCGAGAGAGACCCAGTACTTC	CASSQYCPAPPPRETQYF	-	TRBV23-1	TRBJ2-5	-
TGTGCCAGCAGTTACATAAGAAGCAATGAGCAGTTCTTC	CASSYIRSNEQFF	-	TRBV6-5	TRBJ2-1	-
TGTGCCAGCAGTCCTGGACCCTCTGGAAACACCATATATTTT	CASSPGPSGNTIYF	-	TRBV6-1	TRBJ1-3	-
TGTGCCAGCAGGATGCAAAGGGAGAACACTGAAGCTTTCTTT	CASRMQRENTEAFF	-	TRBV5-4	TRBJ1-1	-
TGTGCCAGCAGCTCGGGACTGCCCGAGCGAAAGACCCAGTACTTC	CASSSGLPERKTQYF	-	TRBV5-4	TRBJ2-5	-